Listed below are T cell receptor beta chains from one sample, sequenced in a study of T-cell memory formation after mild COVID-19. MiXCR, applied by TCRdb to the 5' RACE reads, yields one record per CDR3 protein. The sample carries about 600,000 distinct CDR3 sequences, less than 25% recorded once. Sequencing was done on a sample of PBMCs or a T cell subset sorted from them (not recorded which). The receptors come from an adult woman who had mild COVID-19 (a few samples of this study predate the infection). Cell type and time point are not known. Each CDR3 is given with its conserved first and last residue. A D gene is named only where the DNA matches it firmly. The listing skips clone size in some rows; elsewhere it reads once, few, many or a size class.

CDR3: CASSSHGPLNYGYTF
DNA: TGCGCCAGCAGCTCCCATGGACCTTTAAACTATGGCTACACCTTC
V: TRBV5-1
J: TRBJ1-2
D: -
size: few

CDR3: CASSTGGRGYTF
DNA: TGTGCCAGCAGTACAGGGGGCCGTGGCTACACCTTC
V: TRBV2
J: TRBJ1-2
D: TRBD1
size: -

CDR3: CASSNVPPGGMCVTEAFF
DNA: TGTGCCAGCAGCAATGTCCCCCCGGGGGGCATGTGCGTAACTGAAGCTTTCTTT
V: TRBV21-1
J: TRBJ1-1
D: -
size: few

CDR3: CASSQDRIAGGRYEQYF
DNA: TGTGCCAGCAGCCAAGACCGGATAGCGGGGGGCCGTTACGAGCAGTACTTC
V: TRBV3-1
J: TRBJ2-7
D: TRBD2
size: few

CDR3: CASGLDGFSPLHF
DNA: TGTGCCAGCGGCTTAGATGGGTTTTCACCCCTCCACTTT
V: TRBV7-9
J: TRBJ1-6
D: -
size: -

CDR3: CASSDTSGRVLSYEQYF
DNA: TGTGCCAGCAGTGATACTAGCGGGAGGGTCCTCTCCTACGAGCAGTACTTC
V: TRBV2
J: TRBJ2-7
D: TRBD2
size: -

CDR3: CSAPALARGHTEAFF
DNA: TGCAGTGCTCCCGCCCTGGCCAGGGGGCACACTGAAGCTTTCTTT
V: TRBV20-1
J: TRBJ1-1
D: TRBD1
size: -

CDR3: CASSLFQGATEQYF
DNA: TGCGCCAGCAGCTTGTTCCAGGGGGCGACCGAGCAGTACTTC
V: TRBV5-1
J: TRBJ2-7
D: TRBD1
size: few

CDR3: CASSDTGMRSYNEQFF
DNA: TGTGCCAGCAGTGACACAGGGATGCGGTCCTACAATGAGCAGTTCTTC
V: TRBV2
J: TRBJ2-1
D: -
size: -

CDR3: CASSRPGTQYF
DNA: TGTGCCAGCAGCCGGCCCGGTACGCAGTATTTT
V: TRBV12-3/TRBV12-4
J: TRBJ2-3
D: -
size: -

CDR3: CASSDTGTANTIYF
DNA: TGTGCCAGCAGCGATACCGGGACAGCGAACACCATATATTTT
V: TRBV5-4
J: TRBJ1-3
D: TRBD1
size: -

CDR3: CASSTTRGDRLNTEAFF
DNA: TGTGCCAGCAGCACTACGCGAGGGGATCGGTTGAACACTGAAGCTTTCTTT
V: TRBV7-9
J: TRBJ1-1
D: -
size: -

CDR3: CASSSVGWIAEAFF
DNA: TGTGCCAGCAGCTCCGTAGGTTGGATAGCTGAAGCTTTCTTT
V: TRBV7-2
J: TRBJ1-1
D: -
size: -

CDR3: CASSLRTHRVETQYF
DNA: TGTGCCAGCAGCTTACGGACGCACCGGGTGGAGACCCAGTACTTC
V: TRBV7-8
J: TRBJ2-5
D: -
size: -

CDR3: CASSATGGAGTDTQYF
DNA: TGCGCCAGCAGCGCAACAGGGGGCGCAGGGACAGATACGCAGTATTTT
V: TRBV5-1
J: TRBJ2-3
D: TRBD1
size: few

CDR3: CASSSRGGGRAVGELFF
DNA: TGTGCCAGCAGCTCCAGGGGGGGAGGACGGGCAGTGGGGGAGCTGTTTTTT
V: TRBV4-2
J: TRBJ2-2
D: -
size: few

CDR3: CSARDGVGDYGYTF
DNA: TGCAGTGCTAGAGATGGTGTCGGGGACTATGGCTACACCTTC
V: TRBV20-1
J: TRBJ1-2
D: -
size: few

CDR3: CASSLGKGIHEQYF
DNA: TGTGCCAGCAGCTTAGGCAAGGGAATCCACGAGCAGTACTTC
V: TRBV13
J: TRBJ2-7
D: -
size: few

CDR3: CASSIPSGLTDTEAFF
DNA: TGTGCCAGCAGCATTCCTTCGGGCCTCACAGACACTGAAGCTTTCTTT
V: TRBV7-8
J: TRBJ1-1
D: -
size: few

CDR3: CASSLVLAGGHEQYF
DNA: TGTGCCAGCAGTTTAGTTCTAGCGGGAGGCCACGAGCAGTACTTC
V: TRBV12-3/TRBV12-4
J: TRBJ2-7
D: TRBD2
size: few

CDR3: CSVERGQGGLYF
DNA: TGCAGCGTTGAGCGAGGACAGGGTGGTCTGTATTTT
V: TRBV29-1
J: TRBJ2-3
D: TRBD1
size: -

CDR3: CASTDRVNSPLHF
DNA: TGTGCCAGCACTGACAGGGTCAATTCACCCCTCCACTTT
V: TRBV9
J: TRBJ1-6
D: TRBD1
size: -

CDR3: CSARAIGLAVDTQYF
DNA: TGCAGTGCTAGAGCCATCGGACTAGCCGTAGATACGCAGTATTTT
V: TRBV20-1
J: TRBJ2-3
D: TRBD2
size: -

CDR3: CSVPSGNTGELFF
DNA: TGCAGCGTTCCATCAGGGAACACCGGGGAGCTGTTTTTT
V: TRBV29-1
J: TRBJ2-2
D: -
size: few

CDR3: CASSSGRVYGYTF
DNA: TGTGCCAGTAGTTCGGGTCGCGTCTATGGCTACACCTTC
V: TRBV19
J: TRBJ1-2
D: -
size: -

CDR3: CASSSTVYNSPLHF
DNA: TGTGCCAGCTCATCGACAGTGTATAATTCACCCCTCCACTTT
V: TRBV18
J: TRBJ1-6
D: -
size: few

CDR3: CASRHQGAYEQYF
DNA: TGTGCCAGCAGACACCAGGGGGCTTACGAGCAGTACTTC
V: TRBV2
J: TRBJ2-7
D: TRBD1
size: few

CDR3: CASSYRDLLALGSNEKLFF
DNA: TGCGCCAGCAGTTACCGAGACCTCCTAGCTCTGGGCTCAAATGAAAAACTGTTTTTT
V: TRBV4-1
J: TRBJ1-4
D: -
size: -

CDR3: CSVGGTGTNTGELFF
DNA: TGCAGCGTTGGAGGGACAGGGACCAACACCGGGGAGCTGTTTTTT
V: TRBV29-1
J: TRBJ2-2
D: TRBD1
size: few

CDR3: CASSQDPRGLGTDTQYF
DNA: TGTGCCAGCAGCCAAGATCCCAGGGGGCTCGGCACAGATACGCAGTATTTT
V: TRBV14
J: TRBJ2-3
D: TRBD1
size: -

CDR3: CASSLIRNTGELFF
DNA: TGTGCCAGCAGTCTAATCAGGAACACCGGGGAGCTGTTTTTT
V: TRBV12-3/TRBV12-4
J: TRBJ2-2
D: -
size: few

CDR3: CASSSDGGGAEAFF
DNA: TGTGCCAGCAGCTCGGACGGAGGAGGCGCTGAAGCTTTCTTT
V: TRBV11-2
J: TRBJ1-1
D: -
size: -

CDR3: CSARGTGSLGYTF
DNA: TGCAGTGCTAGAGGGACAGGGAGTCTTGGCTACACCTTC
V: TRBV20-1
J: TRBJ1-2
D: TRBD1
size: few

CDR3: CASSEDGRKNEQFF
DNA: TGTGCCAGCAGCGAAGACGGGAGAAAGAATGAGCAGTTCTTC
V: TRBV9
J: TRBJ2-1
D: -
size: few

CDR3: CASSQRTGDNQPQHF
DNA: TGCGCCAGCAGCCAACGGACAGGGGACAATCAGCCCCAGCATTTT
V: TRBV4-1
J: TRBJ1-5
D: TRBD1
size: -

CDR3: CASSLGTSNQETQYF
DNA: TGCGCCAGCAGCTTAGGGACGTCAAACCAAGAGACCCAGTACTTC
V: TRBV5-1
J: TRBJ2-5
D: -
size: -

CDR3: CSARRSSGIRADTQYF
DNA: TGCAGTGCTAGAAGATCGAGCGGGATTCGTGCAGATACGCAGTATTTT
V: TRBV20-1
J: TRBJ2-3
D: TRBD2
size: -

CDR3: CASSRDGTAGPQHF
DNA: TGTGCCAGCAGTCGAGATGGGACGGCGGGGCCCCAGCATTTT
V: TRBV27
J: TRBJ1-5
D: -
size: few

CDR3: CASRFTHLSRDRGRSDGYTF
DNA: TGTGCCAGTAGATTTACTCACCTCAGTCGGGACAGGGGGCGTTCTGATGGCTACACCTTC
V: TRBV19
J: TRBJ1-2
D: TRBD1
size: -

CDR3: CASSPEGGAYNEQFF
DNA: TGTGCCAGCAGCCCCGAGGGGGGGGCGTACAATGAGCAGTTCTTC
V: TRBV6-5
J: TRBJ2-1
D: -
size: -

CDR3: CSAMDRGPQPQHF
DNA: TGCAGTGCTATGGACAGGGGACCTCAGCCCCAGCATTTT
V: TRBV20-1
J: TRBJ1-5
D: TRBD1
size: few

CDR3: CASSLVQGAEMNTEAFF
DNA: TGCGCCAGCAGCTTGGTCCAGGGGGCGGAAATGAACACTGAAGCTTTCTTT
V: TRBV5-1
J: TRBJ1-1
D: TRBD1
size: -

CDR3: CASSESRVDTQYF
DNA: TGTGCCAGCAGTGAATCCAGGGTAGATACGCAGTATTTT
V: TRBV6-1
J: TRBJ2-3
D: -
size: -

CDR3: CASGYSGSTYEQYF
DNA: TGTGCCAGCGGGTATAGCGGGAGTACCTACGAGCAGTACTTC
V: TRBV27
J: TRBJ2-7
D: TRBD2
size: -

CDR3: CSVESFEGLGNEQFF
DNA: TGCAGCGTTGAGTCGTTTGAGGGTCTTGGTAATGAGCAGTTCTTC
V: TRBV29-1
J: TRBJ2-1
D: -
size: few

CDR3: CAISEGQDNYGYTF
DNA: TGTGCCATCAGTGAAGGGCAAGATAACTATGGCTACACCTTC
V: TRBV10-3
J: TRBJ1-2
D: -
size: few

CDR3: CASTQPLVTPGELFF
DNA: TGTGCCAGTACCCAGCCTTTGGTGACACCCGGGGAGCTGTTTTTT
V: TRBV19
J: TRBJ2-2
D: -
size: few

CDR3: CASSLEGINQPQHF
DNA: TGTGCCAGCAGTTTAGAGGGCATCAATCAGCCCCAGCATTTT
V: TRBV12-3/TRBV12-4
J: TRBJ1-5
D: -
size: -

CDR3: CASRPGQGLTEAFF
DNA: TGTGCCAGCAGGCCCGGACAGGGGTTAACTGAAGCTTTCTTT
V: TRBV6-1
J: TRBJ1-1
D: TRBD1
size: few

CDR3: CSVGFREKLFF
DNA: TGCAGCGTTGGGTTTCGGGAAAAACTGTTTTTT
V: TRBV29-1
J: TRBJ1-4
D: -
size: -

CDR3: CATSGAGGSSYNEQFF
DNA: TGTGCCACCAGTGGAGCGGGGGGGAGCTCCTACAATGAGCAGTTCTTC
V: TRBV24-1
J: TRBJ2-1
D: TRBD2
size: -

CDR3: CASSREYMNTEAFF
DNA: TGTGCCAGCAGCCGAGAATACATGAACACTGAAGCTTTCTTT
V: TRBV4-2
J: TRBJ1-1
D: -
size: many

CDR3: CASSPDRVVSGAFF
DNA: TGTGCCAGCAGCCCAGACAGGGTAGTTTCGGGGGCTTTCTTT
V: TRBV6-5
J: TRBJ1-1
D: TRBD1
size: -

CDR3: CASSHGTTNSPLHF
DNA: TGCGCCAGCAGCCACGGGACAACTAATTCACCCCTCCACTTT
V: TRBV5-1
J: TRBJ1-6
D: -
size: few

CDR3: CASSSGTSGPRTQYF
DNA: TGTGCCAGCAGCTCAGGGACTAGCGGGCCCCGGACCCAGTACTTC
V: TRBV7-2
J: TRBJ2-5
D: TRBD2
size: few

CDR3: CASGGASNEQFF
DNA: TGTGCCAGCGGAGGGGCCTCCAATGAGCAGTTCTTC
V: TRBV27
J: TRBJ2-1
D: -
size: -

CDR3: CASSRTGTASTDTQYF
DNA: TGTGCCAGCAGCCGAACCGGGACCGCTAGCACAGATACGCAGTATTTT
V: TRBV12-3/TRBV12-4
J: TRBJ2-3
D: -
size: -